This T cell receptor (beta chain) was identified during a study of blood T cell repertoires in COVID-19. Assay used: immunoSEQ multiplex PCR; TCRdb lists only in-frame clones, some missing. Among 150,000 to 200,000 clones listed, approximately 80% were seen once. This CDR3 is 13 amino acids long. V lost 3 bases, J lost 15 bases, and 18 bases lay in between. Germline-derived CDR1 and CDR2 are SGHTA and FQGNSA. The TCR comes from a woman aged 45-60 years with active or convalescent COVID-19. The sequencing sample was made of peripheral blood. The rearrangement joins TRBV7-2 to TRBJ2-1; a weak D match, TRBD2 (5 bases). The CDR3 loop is CASSFVEGVAGFF. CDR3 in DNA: TGTGCCAGCAGCTTCGTCGAGGGAGTAGCAGGGTTCTTC.